This entry is about one T cell receptor beta chain. Its antigen is still unknown. PCR primers comprised 60 Vbeta and 13 Jbeta primers. The repertoire was sequenced with immunoSEQ multiplex PCR; TCRdb's copy has only in-frame clones and lacks some. Of around 220,000 clones in the sample, over 65% were seen once. This record belongs to a study of cytomegalovirus exposure and HLA in healthy donors. Overall study context: Earlier, approximately 110 million unique TCR beta sequences were recovered from about 179 million T cells by an analysis. Approximately 85 million unique TCRs from HLA-typed donors were held in an early data release.

General study points: Later analysis suggested most CMV-associated TCR beta chains were HLA-restricted. Published work reported that the classifier diagnosed cytomegalovirus status with high specificity and sensitivity.

Sequenced input: PBMCs. The sequence came from a man aged 40-55 years in good health and CMV-seronegative.

The CDR3 spells CASSMSDSPNQPQHF. The CDR3 region has the DNA TGTGCCAGTAGTATGTCGGACAGCCCGAATCAGCCCCAGCATTTT. This chain uses TRBV19 with TRBJ1-5; maybe TRBD1 (6 bases). CDR1 and CDR2 from the germline V gene are LNHDA and SQIVND (reference sequence). The CDR3 covers 15 residues. V shed 3 bases and J shed 4 bases, with 13 bases lying between them.